The entry below gives a single TCR beta chain sequence along with its context. The antigen remains undetermined. Generated by immunoSEQ multiplex PCR, the TCRdb table keeps only in-frame clones and is missing some. The sample includes approximately 180,000 clones, approximately 95% of them seen just once. This record belongs to a study of T cell responses to AZD1222 COVID-19 vaccine. Study-level findings and limits: The sample set comprised mostly white British donors with more females, and clonal diversity was possibly underestimated. Unmutated variant regions are reportedly the target of nearly half of TCRs that are spike-specific.

Germline V gene lookup returns CDR1 SGHAT and CDR2 FQNNGV. The V end lost 3 bases, the J end lost 5 bases, and 16 bases lay between the germline ends. This CDR3 spans 15 amino acids. The sequence was collected from an adult who received the MenACWY meningococcal vaccine as a control. The chain recombines TRBV11-2 with TRBJ2-5; TRBD2 is a possible D gene (6 bases). This specimen consisted of peripheral blood, obtained 28 days after the second dose of the MenACWY control vaccine. The CDR3 sequence is CASSLTGGAWETQYF. CDR3 nucleotide sequence: TGTGCCAGCAGCTTGACCGGGGGAGCTTGGGAGACCCAGTACTTC. The full variable domain, with the rest looked up from reference TRBV11-2 and TRBJ2-5, is EAGVAQSPRYKIIEKRQSVAFWCNPISGHATLYWYQQILGQGPKLLIQFQNNGVVDDSQLPKDRFSAERLKGVDSTLKIQPAKLEDSAVYLCASSLTGGAWETQYFGPGTRLLVL.